This is a list of T cell receptor beta chains from one sample in a study of cytomegalovirus exposure and HLA in healthy donors. Assay used: immunoSEQ multiplex PCR; TCRdb lists only in-frame clones, some missing. The sample table includes about 100,000 clones. The sample consisted of PBMCs. The source is a man in his fifties in good health and CMV-seronegative. The CDR3 runs from the conserved cysteine through the conserved F or W. Each record gives: D gene, J gene, V gene, CDR3 protein, CDR3 DNA. The D gene is left open where the match is weak.

D: -; J: TRBJ1-4; V: TRBV15; CDR3: CATSRDPVSTNEKLFF; DNA: TGTGCCACCAGCAGAGATCCGGTGAGCACTAATGAAAAACTGTTTTTT
D: -; J: TRBJ2-7; V: TRBV6-1; CDR3: CASSEIDWGGYEQYF; DNA: TGTGCCAGCAGTGAAATAGACTGGGGAGGATACGAGCAGTACTTC
D: TRBD1; J: TRBJ1-2; V: TRBV10-3; CDR3: CAISELGTGTSGYGYTF; DNA: TGTGCCATCAGTGAGCTGGGGACAGGGACTAGCGGGTATGGCTACACCTTC
D: TRBD1; J: TRBJ2-7; V: TRBV15; CDR3: CATSSVVRDRAYEQYF; DNA: TGTGCCACCAGCAGCGTCGTCCGGGACAGAGCCTACGAGCAGTACTTC
D: -; J: TRBJ1-1; V: TRBV2; CDR3: CASRATVTTTEAFF; DNA: TGTGCCAGCAGGGCCACCGTTACTACCACTGAAGCTTTCTTT
D: TRBD1; J: TRBJ1-1; V: TRBV4-1; CDR3: CASSGTGPLVGTEAFF; DNA: TGCGCCAGCAGCGGGACAGGCCCGCTAGTAGGCACTGAAGCTTTCTTT
D: TRBD1; J: TRBJ1-5; V: TRBV5-5; CDR3: CASSLARGLNQPQHF; DNA: TGTGCCAGCAGCTTGGCCAGGGGGCTCAATCAGCCCCAGCATTTT
D: -; J: TRBJ1-6; V: TRBV18; CDR3: CASSPVDSKNSPLHF; DNA: TGTGCCAGCTCACCAGTCGACAGCAAGAATTCACCCCTCCACTTT
D: -; J: TRBJ2-3; V: TRBV5-1; CDR3: CASSLVQSGSDTQYF; DNA: TGCGCCAGCAGCTTGGTCCAATCAGGTTCAGATACGCAGTATTTT
D: TRBD2; J: TRBJ2-1; V: TRBV6-5; CDR3: CASSYSRTSGMNEQFF; DNA: TGTGCCAGCAGTTACTCTCGGACTAGCGGGATGAATGAGCAGTTCTTC
D: -; J: TRBJ1-1; V: TRBV7-9; CDR3: CASSSRQGDTEAFF; DNA: TGTGCCAGCAGCTCACGACAAGGGGACACTGAAGCTTTCTTT
D: -; J: TRBJ2-7; V: TRBV5-6; CDR3: CASSVQGYEQYF; DNA: TGTGCCAGCAGCGTGCAGGGTTACGAGCAGTACTTC
D: -; J: TRBJ2-5; V: TRBV27; CDR3: CASSFRGQETQYF; DNA: TGTGCCAGCAGCTTCAGGGGCCAAGAGACCCAGTACTTC
D: TRBD1; J: TRBJ1-2; V: TRBV5-8; CDR3: CASSARGQSYGYTF; DNA: TGTGCCAGCAGCGCAAGGGGACAGAGCTATGGCTACACCTTC
D: TRBD2; J: TRBJ2-5; V: TRBV10-3; CDR3: CAISTLAGQETQYF; DNA: TGTGCCATCAGTACTCTAGCGGGGCAAGAGACCCAGTACTTC
D: TRBD1; J: TRBJ1-1; V: TRBV4-3; CDR3: CASSQDTTTGENTEAFF; DNA: TGCGCCAGCAGCCAAGACACAACCACAGGGGAAAACACTGAAGCTTTCTTT
D: -; J: TRBJ1-1; V: TRBV4-3; CDR3: CASSQNTGKNTEAFF; DNA: TGCGCCAGCAGCCAAAATACAGGGAAAAACACTGAAGCTTTCTTT
D: TRBD2; J: TRBJ2-1; V: TRBV7-2; CDR3: CASRWASGGDHEQFF; DNA: TGTGCCAGCAGGTGGGCTAGCGGGGGGGACCATGAGCAGTTCTTC
D: -; J: TRBJ1-4; V: TRBV29-1; CDR3: CSVLQGDEKLFF; DNA: TGCAGCGTTTTACAGGGCGATGAAAAACTGTTTTTT
D: -; J: TRBJ1-1; V: TRBV12-5; CDR3: CASGLSLRETEAFF; DNA: TGTGCTAGTGGTTTGAGCTTGCGGGAGACTGAAGCTTTCTTT
D: -; J: TRBJ2-5; V: TRBV7-8; CDR3: CASNYPSPGYQETQYF; DNA: TGTGCCAGCAACTATCCCTCCCCAGGGTACCAAGAGACCCAGTACTTC
D: -; J: TRBJ2-3; V: TRBV4-1; CDR3: CASSQGLTDTQYF; DNA: TGCGCCAGCAGCCAAGGTCTGACAGATACGCAGTATTTT
D: -; J: TRBJ2-7; V: TRBV4-3; CDR3: CASSQEFGSDYEQYF; DNA: TGCGCCAGCAGCCAAGAATTCGGGAGCGACTACGAGCAGTACTTC
D: TRBD2; J: TRBJ2-5; V: TRBV6-5; CDR3: CASSPTSGGETQYF; DNA: TGTGCCAGCAGTCCGACTAGCGGAGGGGAGACCCAGTACTTC